The present entry profiles one T cell receptor beta chain with its context. Germline assignment: CDR1 SGHNT and CDR2 YYREEE (reference sequence). Between the trimmed V and J ends, which lost 1 base and 2 bases, there was a span of 13 bases. The CDR3 runs to 16 residues. Repertoires were generated with immunoSEQ multiplex PCR, while TCRdb's copy carries only in-frame clones and drops some. The sample consists of some 50,000 clones, approximately 79% of them appearing once. This specimen comes from a study of radiotherapy plus CTLA-4 blockade in lung cancer. The clonotype originates from a human donor with non-small cell lung cancer who had stable disease on radiotherapy plus ipilimumab. This sample comprised peripheral blood, obtained from a patient treated with radiotherapy plus ipilimumab. The chain joins TRBV5-4 to TRBJ1-3; D perhaps matches TRBD1 (6 bases). This chain's CDR3 is CASSLRYRVAGNTIYF. CDR3 coding DNA: TGTGCCAGCAGCTTGCGGTACAGGGTTGCTGGAAACACCATATATTTT.